These T cell receptor beta chains were read from a single sample in a study of T cell responses to AZD1222 COVID-19 vaccine. Some clones are missing from TCRdb's copy, which holds only in-frame ones; the method was immunoSEQ multiplex PCR. The sample yields about 54,000 clones, approximately 90% seen once. The sequencing used peripheral blood, collected on day 0 of AZD1222 vaccination. All receptors derive from an adult in good health. Both conserved end residues are part of each CDR3. D genes are given only for firm matches. Clone size is stated in some rows and not others, as once, few, many or a class when expanded.

cdr3_aa cdr3_nt clone_size j_call v_call d_call
CASSPGGGAYTGELFF TGTGCTAGCAGCCCCGGGGGGGGAGCTTACACCGGGGAGCTGTTTTTT once TRBJ2-2 TRBV7-7 TRBD2
CASSPPSTGLYEQYF TGTGCCAGCTCACCACCGTCAACAGGGCTCTACGAGCAGTACTTC - TRBJ2-7 TRBV18 -
CASSLTPGTDDGYTF TGTGCCAGCAGCTTAACGCCCGGGACAGACGATGGCTACACCTTC - TRBJ1-2 TRBV7-3 TRBD1
CASRLQETQYF TGTGCCAGCAGACTGCAAGAGACCCAGTACTTC - TRBJ2-5 TRBV6-5 -
CASSVADRSGNTIYF TGTGCCAGCAGCGTGGCGGACCGCTCTGGAAACACCATATATTTT - TRBJ1-3 TRBV9 -
CASSLVAGDNEQFF TGTGCCAGCAGTTTGGTGGCGGGGGACAATGAGCAGTTCTTC - TRBJ2-1 TRBV27 TRBD2
CASSLGDGGNSPLHF TGTGCCAGCAGCTTGGGGGACGGAGGTAATTCACCCCTCCACTTT - TRBJ1-6 TRBV5-6 -
CACPQVEQYF TGTGCCTGCCCCCAGGTTGAGCAGTACTTC - TRBJ2-7 TRBV30 -
CATSDLTSGYGYTF TGTGCCACCAGTGATCTAACTTCAGGCTATGGCTACACCTTC - TRBJ1-2 TRBV24-1 -
CASSLNSVGSYGYTF TGTGCCAGCAGCTTAAATAGTGTGGGGAGTTATGGCTACACCTTC - TRBJ1-2 TRBV7-2 -
CANSYRTTNYGYTF TGCGCCAACAGTTACAGGACAACTAACTATGGCTACACCTTC - TRBJ1-2 TRBV10-1 -
CASSYSTENTEAFF TGTGCCAGCAGTTACTCTACAGAGAACACTGAAGCTTTCTTT - TRBJ1-1 TRBV6-2/TRBV6-3 -
CASSYSTGQLYEQYF TGTGCCAGCAGTTACTCAACTGGACAGCTCTACGAGCAGTACTTC - TRBJ2-7 TRBV6-5 -
CASSEQTGGYEQYF TGTGCCAGCAGCGAACAGACAGGGGGCTACGAGCAGTACTTC - TRBJ2-7 TRBV7-9 TRBD1
CASSLAQGESYEQYF TGTGCCAGCAGCTTAGCCCAGGGGGAGTCCTACGAGCAGTACTTC - TRBJ2-7 TRBV7-2 TRBD1
CASSLATYEQYF TGTGCCAGCAGCTTAGCCACCTACGAGCAGTACTTC - TRBJ2-7 TRBV7-2 -
CASSYEKGEQYF TGTGCCAGCTCCTACGAAAAGGGCGAGCAGTACTTC - TRBJ2-7 TRBV18 -
CASSLGTGSSYGYTF TGTGCCAGCAGCCTAGGGACAGGATCGAGCTATGGCTACACCTTC - TRBJ1-2 TRBV9 TRBD1
CASSYSTFVQPLNLHF TGTGCCAGCAGTTACTCGACGTTCGTACAGCCCCTGAACCTCCACTTT - TRBJ1-6 TRBV6-5 -
CASSLAGTYSGNTIYF TGTGCCAGCAGCTTAGCAGGTACATACTCTGGAAACACCATATATTTT few TRBJ1-3 TRBV7-9 -
CASSVGQGWVEAFF TGTGCCAGCAGTGTTGGACAGGGGTGGGTTGAAGCTTTCTTT - TRBJ1-1 TRBV28 TRBD1
CASSATVNQPQHF TGTGCCAGCTCCGCGACAGTCAATCAGCCCCAGCATTTT - TRBJ1-5 TRBV18 -
CASSTTGRGSYGYTF TGTGCCAGCAGTACCACAGGGCGCGGTAGCTATGGCTACACCTTC - TRBJ1-2 TRBV2 -
CASSLEEGRAMDTIYF TGTGCCAGCAGCTTAGAGGAAGGCAGGGCAATGGACACCATATATTTT - TRBJ1-3 TRBV11-2 -
CASSRTEQETQYF TGTGCCAGCAGTAGGACGGAGCAAGAGACCCAGTACTTC once TRBJ2-5 TRBV6-2/TRBV6-3 -
CASSSTDRLNTEAFF TGTGCCAGCAGCTCCACGGACAGGTTGAACACTGAAGCTTTCTTT - TRBJ1-1 TRBV13 TRBD1
CASSLGGTENTEAFF TGTGCCAGCAGCTTGGGCGGGACAGAGAACACTGAAGCTTTCTTT - TRBJ1-1 TRBV5-4 TRBD1
CASSLGEGRGRGQPQHF TGTGCCAGCAGCTTAGGGGAGGGCAGGGGTAGAGGTCAGCCCCAGCATTTT - TRBJ1-5 TRBV7-2 -
CASSPGSPSGYTGELFF TGTGCCAGCAGTCCCGGGTCCCCTAGCGGGTACACCGGGGAGCTGTTTTTT - TRBJ2-2 TRBV6-2/TRBV6-3 TRBD2
CASSPGQGRIFF TGTGCCAGCAGCCCCGGACAGGGCCGTATCTTCTTT - TRBJ1-1 TRBV7-2 TRBD1
CASSREGVTGNTIYF TGTGCCAGCAGCCGGGAGGGAGTAACTGGAAACACCATATATTTT - TRBJ1-3 TRBV27 -
CASSFPGTRGETQYF TGTGCCAGCAGCTTCCCTGGCACGAGGGGAGAGACCCAGTACTTC - TRBJ2-5 TRBV7-2 -
CASSPTGGQNTEAFF TGTGCCAGCAGCCCGACGGGGGGACAGAACACTGAAGCTTTCTTT - TRBJ1-1 TRBV9 -
CASSKFEGQYGYTF TGTGCCAGCAGCAAATTCGAAGGACAGTATGGCTACACCTTC - TRBJ1-2 TRBV21-1 -
CASSSPTGDTGELFF TGTGCCAGCAGCTCACCGACAGGGGACACCGGGGAGCTGTTTTTT - TRBJ2-2 TRBV7-2 TRBD1
CASSRLESGEQFF TGTGCCAGCAGCCGGCTTGAGTCGGGAGAGCAGTTCTTC - TRBJ2-1 TRBV3-1/TRBV3-2 -
CASSLGRAPLYEQFF TGCGCCAGCAGCTTAGGCAGGGCCCCTCTTTATGAGCAGTTCTTC - TRBJ2-1 TRBV5-1 -
CASSETRDRPSGQPQHF TGTGCCAGCAGTGAAACCCGGGACAGGCCCTCGGGGCAGCCCCAGCATTTT few TRBJ1-5 TRBV2 TRBD1
CASSELVGQPTEAFF TGCGCCAGCAGTGAATTGGTGGGACAACCCACTGAAGCTTTCTTT - TRBJ1-1 TRBV10-1 -
CASSRYSGKPREGQPQHF TGTGCCAGCAGCCGCTATTCTGGCAAACCTCGGGAGGGACAGCCCCAGCATTTT - TRBJ1-5 TRBV7-8 -
CASSSVGGGSYEQYF TGTGCCAGCAGTTCCGTGGGCGGGGGGAGCTACGAGCAGTACTTC - TRBJ2-7 TRBV6-5 TRBD2
CATQPGGVYGYTF TGTGCCACCCAGCCTGGCGGAGTCTATGGCTACACCTTC - TRBJ1-2 TRBV10-3 -
CASSETTSGGAGEQFF TGCGCCAGCAGCGAAACGACTAGCGGGGGGGCCGGTGAGCAGTTCTTC - TRBJ2-1 TRBV5-1 TRBD2
CASSESHQPQHF TGCGCCAGCAGTGAGTCTCATCAGCCCCAGCATTTT few TRBJ1-5 TRBV10-1 -
CASSISGRGMGNQPQHF TGTGCCAGTAGTATATCGGGCAGGGGTATGGGCAATCAGCCCCAGCATTTT - TRBJ1-5 TRBV19 -
CASSMDRLSYEQYF TGTGCCAGCAGCATGGACAGGCTTTCCTACGAGCAGTACTTC - TRBJ2-7 TRBV6-5 TRBD1
CAWSVGTGLSNQPQHF TGTGCCTGGAGTGTCGGGACAGGTCTTAGCAATCAGCCCCAGCATTTT few TRBJ1-5 TRBV30 TRBD1
CASSKTGIANEKLFF TGTGCCAGTAGCAAAACAGGGATAGCTAATGAAAAACTGTTTTTT - TRBJ1-4 TRBV19 -
CASNDRRADGYTF TGTGCCAGCAACGACCGACGAGCCGATGGCTACACCTTC - TRBJ1-2 TRBV2 -
CASRRGNEKLFF TGTGCCAGTAGGAGGGGAAACGAAAAACTGTTTTTT - TRBJ1-4 TRBV19 -
CASSLKGGTEAFF TGTGCCAGCAGTTTAAAGGGGGGGACTGAAGCTTTCTTT - TRBJ1-1 TRBV12-3/TRBV12-4 -
CASREQDQPQHF TGTGCCAGCAGGGAGCAGGATCAGCCCCAGCATTTT - TRBJ1-5 TRBV6-4 -
CASSLSGREKQPQHF TGTGCCAGCAGTTTATCGGGCAGGGAAAAACAGCCCCAGCATTTT - TRBJ1-5 TRBV28 -
CASSLAGVTEAFF TGCGCCAGCAGCTTGGCAGGAGTCACTGAAGCTTTCTTT - TRBJ1-1 TRBV5-1 -
CASSEAWGTNEKLFF TGTGCCAGCAGTGAAGCGTGGGGGACTAATGAAAAACTGTTTTTT few TRBJ1-4 TRBV6-1 -
CASSDIGVGETQYF TGTGCCAGCAGTGACATCGGGGTAGGGGAGACCCAGTACTTC - TRBJ2-5 TRBV6-1 -
CASSQDMASGGAIPDTQYF TGCGCCAGCAGCCAAGATATGGCTAGCGGGGGGGCCATCCCAGATACGCAGTATTTT - TRBJ2-3 TRBV4-3 TRBD2